This record looks at one T cell receptor (beta chain) sequence and its context. Its antigen is currently unknown. Coverage ceases 3 residues before the CDR3 finishes, and the germline J gene fills in the end. Repertoires were generated with immunoSEQ multiplex PCR, while TCRdb's copy carries only in-frame clones and drops some. Recorded for this sample: 29,000 or so clones. This sample is drawn from a study of T cells in women clearing cervical HPV infection. Study as a whole: Cases: HPV16-related CIN3 or worse on histology, a couple of invasive cancers. Case blood drawn at lesion detection; control blood after infection cleared. Findings of the study overall: Timing of associations relative to infection is unclear; T-cell subsets were not isolated.

Deletions cut 4 bases from V and 4 bases from J, with 10 bases between. The CDR3 is made up of 13 amino acids. Germline values: CDR1 SSHAT, CDR2 FNYEAQ (reference sequence). This chain connects TRBV7-7 to TRBJ1-1; D possibly corresponds to TRBD1 (5 bases). This clonotype originated in a woman between 18 and 69 years old with a cervical HPV16 infection that either progressed to CIN3+ or cleared (not recorded which). The source material was blood buffy coat. The CDR3 DNA, read in part, is TGTGCCAGCAGCTATGCCCAGGGCACTGAA. As protein: CASSYAQGTE. The whole CDR3 sequence is CASSYAQGTEAFF.